Listed here is a single T cell receptor beta chain. The antigen this receptor binds is unknown. No base qualities exist here, and no much larger clone lies one base off it. The data are from a study of control samples from healthy donors and cancer patients (dated by TCRdb to 2018 to 2021). The method behind the library was the immunoSEQ multiplex PCR assay. The clones in this table, taken by TCRdb from immuneACCESS, are in-frame only. Not every clone is retained; where verified, under half of the shortfall comes from an unresolved V gene, and the cause of the rest is unknown. This sample has tens of thousands of clones in its table, and 80% to 95% of those were observed once. The biggest ten clones account for roughly 0.91% of the sample. The trim is 6 bases for V and 4 bases for J, with a gap of 12 bases between the germline ends. In the germline V gene, CDR1 corresponds to MNHEY and CDR2 to SVGAGI. The CDR3 goes from the cysteine to the phenylalanine over 13 residues. The only DNA kept is the CDR3, 39 bases in frame from the first base.

Sequencing used PBMCs. Recombination connected TRBV6-5 to TRBJ1-2; the best D guess is TRBD1, with 5 bases matching. The sequence derives from a man between 25 and 39 years old with colorectal cancer. The CDR3 reads as follows: CASSLAGVYGYTF. The DNA sequence follows: TGTGCCAGCAGCCTTGCGGGGGTCTATGGCTACACCTTC.